These 19 T cell receptor beta chains share one sample of origin, sequenced in a study of T-cell memory formation after mild COVID-19. MiXCR, applied by TCRdb to the 5' RACE reads, yields one record per CDR3 protein. The table lists 260,000 or so distinct CDR3 sequences, approximately 15% of them singletons, with roughly 21% in the top ten. The specimen sequenced was PBMCs or a T cell subset sorted from them (not recorded which). The receptors derive from a man aged 18 to 29 who had mild COVID-19 (a few samples of this study predate the infection). Cell type and time point are not known.

This clonotype was picked up a small number of times. The chain carries TRBV6-1 and TRBJ1-1; D ambiguous. Germline loops: CDR1 MNHNS, CDR2 SASEGT. V lost 3 bases, J lost 8 bases, and 16 bases lay in between. This CDR3 is 14 amino acids long. The DNA of the CDR3 is TGTGCCAGCAGTGATGGTCCTCCACTACTAGAAGCTTTCTTT. This gives the protein CASSDGPPLLEAFF.

This clonotype turned up a few times. The J gene is TRBJ2-1, the V gene TRBV7-9; a possible D gene is TRBD1 (6 bases). Germline lookup yields CDR1 SEHNR and CDR2 FQNEAQ (reference sequence). V shed 0 bases and J shed 9 bases, with 18 bases lying between them. CDR3 length: 16 residues. The CDR3 DNA reads TGTGCCAGCAGCTTAGCTGTACATACAGGGAGCGGTGAGCAGTTCTTC. Its translation is CASSLAVHTGSGEQFF.

This clonotype occurred a few times. J is TRBJ2-7 and V is TRBV4-1; possibly TRBD1 for D (5 bases). The V end lost 1 base, the J end lost 2 bases, and 15 bases lay between the germline ends. Germline V CDR1 and CDR2: MGHRA, YSYEKL. This CDR3 is 16 amino acids long. The CDR3 is CASSQGDPGQAYEQYF. CDR3 nucleotides: TGCGCCAGCAGCCAAGGGGATCCAGGACAAGCCTACGAGCAGTACTTC.

In this sample, this clonotype turned up a few times. An end of the junction does not agree with germline; a read error may underlie this. The chain couples TRBV4-2 to TRBJ2-1; D is ambiguous. Germline-derived CDR1 and CDR2 are LGHNA and YNFKEQ. CDR3 length: 12 residues. CDR3 in amino acids: CASSQTRSVRVF. CDR3 DNA sequence: TGTGCCAGCAGCCAAACCCGGAGCGTCCGAGTCTTC.

The table lists this clonotype with many counts. The CDR3 DNA follows: TGTGCCAGCAGTTACTCGATTCGCAGTTTGAATGAAAAACTGTTTTTT. This sequence encodes CASSYSIRSLNEKLFF. V usage is TRBV6-5 and J usage is TRBJ1-4; no firm D call. The V end was cut by 0 bases, the J end by 5 bases, with 13 bases between. The CDR3 spans 16 residues. The germline gives CDR1 MNHEY, CDR2 SVGAGI.

This clonotype was counted many times. The chain links TRBV23-1 to TRBJ2-5; 10 bases fit TRBD2. TRBV23-1 is an ORF, and what it does is uncertain. V gave up 2 bases and J gave up 1 base; unmatched junction bases: 4. The CDR3 sequence is 16 residues long. The CDR3 protein is CASSQRLAGAQETQYF. Here the CDR3 DNA reads TGCGCCAGCAGTCAACGGCTAGCGGGGGCCCAAGAGACCCAGTACTTC.

The table lists this clonotype with a few counts. The chain employs TRBV4-1 and TRBJ1-2; TRBD1 might be the D (5 bases). The germline V and J ends were trimmed by 1 base and 4 bases, with 10 bases remaining between them. Germline loops: CDR1 MGHRA, CDR2 YSYEKL. The CDR3 spans 14 residues. The CDR3 region has the DNA TGCGCCAGCAGCCAAGGACAGCCTCCCTATGGCTACACCTTC. This sequence encodes CASSQGQPPYGYTF.

Ten or more counts support this clonotype. V and J are TRBV19 and TRBJ1-3; D unresolved. The CDR3 spans 14 residues. The V and J ends lost 3 bases and 0 bases respectively, with 6 bases between them. Germline V CDR1 and CDR2: LNHDA, SQIVND (reference sequence). CDR3 region: CASSIGNSGNTIYF. DNA for the CDR3: TGTGCCAGTAGTATCGGGAACTCTGGAAACACCATATATTTT.

This clonotype occurred many times. The CDR3 protein is CASSFDSNTEAFF. CDR3 bases: TGCGCCAGCAGCTTCGACAGTAACACTGAAGCTTTCTTT. This chain connects TRBV5-1 to TRBJ1-1, with D possibly matching TRBD1 (5 bases). V was clipped by 2 bases and J by 2 bases, with 7 bases between them. CDR1 is SGHRS and CDR2 is YFSETQ in the germline V gene. CDR3 length: 13 amino acids.

This sequence joins TRBV4-2 and TRBJ2-5; no clear D. Between the trimmed V and J ends, which lost 4 bases and 3 bases, there was a span of 18 bases. The germline V gene has CDR1 LGHNA and CDR2 YNFKEQ. This CDR3 is 16 amino acids long. The CDR3 loop is CASSPALLSTKETQYF. CDR3 nucleotide sequence: TGTGCCAGCAGCCCAGCCCTCCTGTCGACAAAAGAGACCCAGTACTTC.

This clonotype was picked up a small number of times. The V gene is TRBV9, the J gene TRBJ2-1; 10 positions match TRBD2. The trim removed 2 bases at V and 7 bases at J, leaving 6 bases unmatched. Germline assignment: CDR1 SGDLS and CDR2 YYNGEE. The CDR3 covers 15 residues. CDR3 sequence: CASSVWVAGGNEQFF. CDR3 DNA sequence: TGTGCCAGCAGCGTTTGGGTAGCGGGGGGAAATGAGCAGTTCTTC.

This clonotype was observed a handful of times. The chain has TRBV6-5 and TRBJ1-5; possible D gene TRBD1, 6 bases. The length of the CDR3 is 14 residues. The germline CDR1 and CDR2 sequences are MNHEY and SVGAGI. Trimming removed 5 bases at V and 7 bases at J, with 15 bases between. CDR3 DNA sequence: TGTGCCAGCAGTCTGTCCGGGGGGCTCCAGCCCCAGCATTTT. This gives the protein CASSLSGGLQPQHF.

This sequence joins TRBV7-2 and TRBJ2-7; D is tentatively TRBD1 or TRBD2 (6 bases each). Per germline, CDR1 SGHTA and CDR2 FQGNSA. The CDR3 covers 14 residues. V shed 4 bases and J shed 2 bases, with 12 bases lying between them. The CDR3 nucleotides are TGTGCCAGCAGCTCGGGGGCAGCACCCTACGAGCAGTACTTC. Protein sequence: CASSSGAAPYEQYF.

The chain uses TRBV12-3 or TRBV12-4 and TRBJ2-2; D is possibly TRBD2 (5 bases). V was clipped by 4 bases and J by 13 bases, with 37 bases between them. The CDR3 has 20 amino acids. CDR3 loop: CASSYPRANTGDKESLSLFF. CDR3 bases: TGTGCCAGCAGTTATCCGCGGGCGAACACCGGGGATAAGGAGTCTTTGTCGCTGTTTTTT.

The genes are TRBV24-1 and TRBJ2-3; D is perhaps TRBD1 (6 bases). This CDR3 contains 16 residues. Germline V gene sequence: CDR1 KGHDR, CDR2 SFDVKD. The germline V and J ends were trimmed by 4 bases and 1 base, with 14 bases remaining between them. The CDR3 bases are TGTGCCACCAGTGACCCCGGACAGATTGGCACAGATACGCAGTATTTT. It specifies CATSDPGQIGTDTQYF.

This clonotype was counted between two and nine times. This CDR3 reads CAWSVRVLENEQFF. Here the CDR3 DNA reads TGTGCCTGGAGTGTAAGGGTCTTAGAGAATGAGCAGTTCTTC. The V gene is TRBV30, the J gene TRBJ2-1; D remains unclear. The CDR3 covers 14 residues. Germline V lookup: CDR1 GTSNPN, CDR2 SVGIG (reference sequence). Trimming pared 0 bases from V and 7 bases from J, leaving 13 bases between. Together with reference TRBV30 and TRBJ2-1, the CDR3 gives the full variable domain: SQTIHQWPATLVQPVGSPLSLECTVEGTSNPNLYWYRQAAGRGLQLLFYSVGIGQISSEVPQNLSASRPQDRQFILSSKKLLLSDSGFYLCAWSVRVLENEQFFGPGTRLTVL.

The rearrangement links TRBV30 to TRBJ2-5, with 8 nucleotides matching TRBD2. The germline gives CDR1 GTSNPN, CDR2 SVGIG (reference sequence). The CDR3 extends over 12 amino acids. The trim removed 6 bases at V and 5 bases at J, leaving 5 bases unmatched. The CDR3 DNA is TGTGCCTGTTCCGGCGGGGGGGAGACCCAGTACTTC. It specifies CACSGGGETQYF.

This chain joins TRBV2 and TRBJ2-2, with a possible D match to TRBD1 (5 bases). This CDR3 is 14 amino acids long. Trimming left V 7 bases short and J 6 bases short, with 15 bases between. Germline V CDR1 and CDR2: SNHLY, FYNNEI. The CDR3 sequence is CASKEQVLSGELFF. The CDR3 DNA follows: TGTGCCAGCAAGGAACAGGTGTTATCCGGGGAGCTGTTTTTT.

The V call is TRBV29-1, the J call TRBJ1-1; no definite D call. V was cut by 7 bases and J by 3 bases, with 12 bases left in between. The germline V gene has CDR1 SQVTM and CDR2 ANQGSEA. This CDR3 spans 12 amino acids. The CDR3 DNA sequence: TGCAGCGCGGACGGGTCGGACACTGAAGCTTTCTTT. This translates into CSADGSDTEAFF.